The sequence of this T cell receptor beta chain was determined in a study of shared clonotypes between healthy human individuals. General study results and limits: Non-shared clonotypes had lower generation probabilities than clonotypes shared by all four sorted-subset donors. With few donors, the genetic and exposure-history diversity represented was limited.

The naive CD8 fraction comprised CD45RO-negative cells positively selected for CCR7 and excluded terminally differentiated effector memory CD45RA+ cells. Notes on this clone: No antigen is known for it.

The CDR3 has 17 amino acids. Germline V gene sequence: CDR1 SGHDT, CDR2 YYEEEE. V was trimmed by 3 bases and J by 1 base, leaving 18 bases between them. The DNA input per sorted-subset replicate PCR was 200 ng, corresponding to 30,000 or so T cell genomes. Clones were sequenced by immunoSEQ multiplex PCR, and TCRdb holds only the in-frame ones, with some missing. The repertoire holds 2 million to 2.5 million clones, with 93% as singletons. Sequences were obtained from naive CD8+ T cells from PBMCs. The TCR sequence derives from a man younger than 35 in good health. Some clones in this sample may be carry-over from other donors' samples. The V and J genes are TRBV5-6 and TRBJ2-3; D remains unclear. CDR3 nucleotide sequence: TGTGCCAGCAGCTCAGGCCCTGGGATGTGGGGCACAGATACGCAGTATTTT. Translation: CASSSGPGMWGTDTQYF.